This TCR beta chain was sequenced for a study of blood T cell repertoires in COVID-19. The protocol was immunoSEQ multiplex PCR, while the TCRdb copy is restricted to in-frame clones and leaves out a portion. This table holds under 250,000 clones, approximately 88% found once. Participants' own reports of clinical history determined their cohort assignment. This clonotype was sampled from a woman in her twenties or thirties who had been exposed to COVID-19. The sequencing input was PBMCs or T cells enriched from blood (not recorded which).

DNA of the CDR3: TGTGCCAGCAGCCCCCGGGGGGACGCCAGGGCACCCCTCCACTTT. It yields the protein CASSPRGDARAPLHF. The chain employs TRBV3-1 (or the pseudogene TRBV3-2) and TRBJ1-6, with D possibly matching TRBD1 (5 bases). This CDR3 spans 15 amino acids. The germline CDR1 and CDR2 sequences are LGHDT and YNNKEL (reference sequence). V shed 4 bases and J shed 11 bases, with 18 bases lying between them.